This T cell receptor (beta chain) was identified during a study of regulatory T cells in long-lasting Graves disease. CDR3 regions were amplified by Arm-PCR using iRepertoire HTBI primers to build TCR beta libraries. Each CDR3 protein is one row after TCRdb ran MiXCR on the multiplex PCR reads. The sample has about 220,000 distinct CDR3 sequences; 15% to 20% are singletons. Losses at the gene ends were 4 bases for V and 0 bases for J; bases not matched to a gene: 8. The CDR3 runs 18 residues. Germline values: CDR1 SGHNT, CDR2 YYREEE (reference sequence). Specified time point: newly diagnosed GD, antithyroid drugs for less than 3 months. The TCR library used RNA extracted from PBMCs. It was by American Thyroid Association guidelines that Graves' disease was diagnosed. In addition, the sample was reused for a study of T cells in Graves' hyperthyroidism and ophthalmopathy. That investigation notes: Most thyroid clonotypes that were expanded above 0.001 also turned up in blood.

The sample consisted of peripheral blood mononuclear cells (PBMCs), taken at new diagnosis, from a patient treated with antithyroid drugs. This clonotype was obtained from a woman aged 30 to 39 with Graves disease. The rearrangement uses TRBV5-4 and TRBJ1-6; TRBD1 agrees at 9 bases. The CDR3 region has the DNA TGTGCCAGCAGCGTGGCGCCGGGACAGGGCTCCTATAATTCACCCCTCCACTTT. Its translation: CASSVAPGQGSYNSPLHF.